A selection of T cell receptor beta chains follows, all from one sample in a study of control samples from healthy donors and cancer patients. The protocol was immunoSEQ multiplex PCR, while the TCRdb copy is restricted to in-frame clones and leaves out a portion. The sample includes 150,000 to 200,000 clones, around 94% of them seen just once. The sample consisted of blood. The receptor set was obtained from a man aged 25 to 40 in good health. CDR3s include the opening cysteine and the closing phenylalanine or tryptophan. Each record gives: D gene, V gene, J gene, CDR3 protein, CDR3 DNA. A D gene is named only where the DNA matches it firmly.

.	TRBV11-2	TRBJ2-7	CASSLEAGGLYEQYF	TGTGCCAGCAGCTTAGAGGCAGGCGGCCTCTACGAGCAGTACTTC
.	TRBV6-1	TRBJ2-6	CASSESPTGANVLTF	TGTGCCAGCAGTGAGAGCCCAACAGGGGCCAACGTCCTGACTTTC
.	TRBV6-7	TRBJ1-5	CASRIIRTSRIQPQHF	TGTGCCAGCAGGATAATACGGACCTCTCGTATACAGCCCCAGCATTTT
.	TRBV5-5	TRBJ2-7	CASSLRGPPTYEQYF	TGTGCCAGCAGCCTCAGGGGTCCGCCAACATACGAGCAGTACTTC
TRBD2	TRBV9	TRBJ2-5	CASSETPYIAGGKETQYF	TGTGCCAGCAGCGAGACCCCTTACATAGCGGGAGGGAAGGAGACCCAGTACTTC
TRBD1	TRBV23-1	TRBJ2-7	CASSQSYRGEQYF	TGCGCCAGCAGTCAATCCTACAGGGGCGAGCAGTACTTC
.	TRBV6-2/TRBV6-3	TRBJ2-3	CASSYPSRSTDTQYF	TGTGCCAGCAGTTACCCAAGTCGGAGCACAGATACGCAGTATTTT
.	TRBV3-1/TRBV3-2	TRBJ2-6	CASSQAVANVLTF	TGTGCCAGCAGCCAGGCGGTAGCCAACGTCCTGACTTTC
TRBD1	TRBV12-5	TRBJ2-1	CASGLPIPASRDRGNEQFF	TGTGCTAGTGGTTTGCCAATCCCGGCATCCCGGGACAGGGGCAATGAGCAGTTCTTC
.	TRBV3-1/TRBV3-2	TRBJ1-5	CASSQGTNQPQHF	TGTGCCAGCAGCCAAGGTACCAATCAGCCCCAGCATTTT
TRBD1	TRBV9	TRBJ1-1	CASSSPTGMNTEAFF	TGTGCCAGCAGCTCCCCGACAGGGATGAACACTGAAGCTTTCTTT
.	TRBV5-1	TRBJ1-1	CASSREMSSSEAFF	TGCGCCAGCAGCCGAGAAATGAGCTCCAGTGAAGCTTTCTTT
.	TRBV27	TRBJ1-5	CASRTRDQPQHF	TGTGCCAGCAGGACCCGGGATCAGCCCCAGCATTTT
TRBD1	TRBV6-6	TRBJ1-1	CASSRKPRLTQGTAFF	TGTGCCAGCAGTCGAAAACCCCGTCTAACACAGGGGACGGCTTTCTTT
TRBD1	TRBV28	TRBJ1-1	CASSFDRVTEAFF	TGTGCCAGCAGTTTTGACAGGGTCACTGAAGCTTTCTTT
.	TRBV19	TRBJ1-1	CASRGGQKNTEAFF	TGTGCCAGTAGGGGGGGGCAGAAGAACACTGAAGCTTTCTTT
.	TRBV6-6	TRBJ1-1	CASRKGPGAFF	TGTGCCAGCAGAAAGGGGCCGGGAGCTTTCTTT